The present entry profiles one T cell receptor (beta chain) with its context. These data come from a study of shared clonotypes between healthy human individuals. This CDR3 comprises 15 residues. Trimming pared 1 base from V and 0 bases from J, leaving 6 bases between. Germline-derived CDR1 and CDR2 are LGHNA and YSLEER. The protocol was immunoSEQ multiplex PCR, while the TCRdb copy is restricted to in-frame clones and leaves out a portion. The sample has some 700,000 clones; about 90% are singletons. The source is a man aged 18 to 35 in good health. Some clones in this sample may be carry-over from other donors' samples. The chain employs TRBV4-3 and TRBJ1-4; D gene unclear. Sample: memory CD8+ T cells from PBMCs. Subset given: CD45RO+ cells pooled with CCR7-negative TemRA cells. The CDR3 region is CASSQGRSTNEKLFF. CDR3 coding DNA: TGCGCCAGCAGCCAAGGCAGATCAACTAATGAAAAACTGTTTTTT.